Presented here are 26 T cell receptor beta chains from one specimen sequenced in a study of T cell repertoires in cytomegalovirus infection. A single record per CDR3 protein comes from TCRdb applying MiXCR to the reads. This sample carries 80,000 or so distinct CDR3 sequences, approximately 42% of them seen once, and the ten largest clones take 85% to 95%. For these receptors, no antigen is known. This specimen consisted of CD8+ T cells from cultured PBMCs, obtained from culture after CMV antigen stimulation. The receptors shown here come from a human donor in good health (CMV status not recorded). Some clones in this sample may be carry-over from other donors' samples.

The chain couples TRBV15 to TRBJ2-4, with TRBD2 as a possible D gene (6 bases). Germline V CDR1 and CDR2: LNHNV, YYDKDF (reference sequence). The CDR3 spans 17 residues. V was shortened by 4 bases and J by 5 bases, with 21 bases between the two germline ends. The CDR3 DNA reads TGTGCCACCAGCATCGTCACCCCCCTAGCGTTCCAAAACATTCAGTACTTC. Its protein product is CATSIVTPLAFQNIQYF.

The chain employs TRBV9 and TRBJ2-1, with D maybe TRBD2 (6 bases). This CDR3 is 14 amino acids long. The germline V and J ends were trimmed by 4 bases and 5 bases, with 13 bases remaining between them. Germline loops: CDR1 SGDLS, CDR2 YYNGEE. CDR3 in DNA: TGTGCCAGCAGCTCCCCCCCGGGGGACAATGAGCAGTTCTTC. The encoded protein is CASSSPPGDNEQFF.

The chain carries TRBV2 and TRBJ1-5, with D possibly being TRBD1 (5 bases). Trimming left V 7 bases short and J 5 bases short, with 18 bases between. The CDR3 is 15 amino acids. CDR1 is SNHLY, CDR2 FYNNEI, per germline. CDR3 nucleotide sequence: TGTGCCAGCACTGGGTCAGGGCAGGCTCATCAGCCCCAGCATTTT. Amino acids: CASTGSGQAHQPQHF.

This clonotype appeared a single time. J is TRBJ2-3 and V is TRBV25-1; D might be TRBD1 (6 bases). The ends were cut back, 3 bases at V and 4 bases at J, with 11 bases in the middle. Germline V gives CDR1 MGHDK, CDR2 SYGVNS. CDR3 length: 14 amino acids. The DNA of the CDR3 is TGTGCCAGCAGTGATTGGGGGCCTGCAGATACGCAGTATTTT. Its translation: CASSDWGPADTQYF.

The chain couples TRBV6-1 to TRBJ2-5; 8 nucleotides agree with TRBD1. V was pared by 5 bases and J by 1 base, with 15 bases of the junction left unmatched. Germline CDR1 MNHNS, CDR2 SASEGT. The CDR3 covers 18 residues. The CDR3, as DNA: TGTGCCAGCAGTACCCCCCCGAGTGGCAGGGGGCTCCAAGAGACCCAGTACTTC. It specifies CASSTPPSGRGLQETQYF.

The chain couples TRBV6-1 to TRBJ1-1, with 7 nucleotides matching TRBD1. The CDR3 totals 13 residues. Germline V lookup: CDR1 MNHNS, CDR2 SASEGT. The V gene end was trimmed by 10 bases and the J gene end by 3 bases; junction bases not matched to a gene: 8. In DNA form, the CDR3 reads TGTGCCAACTCCAGGGGGGCGTACACTGAAGCTTTCTTT. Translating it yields CANSRGAYTEAFF.

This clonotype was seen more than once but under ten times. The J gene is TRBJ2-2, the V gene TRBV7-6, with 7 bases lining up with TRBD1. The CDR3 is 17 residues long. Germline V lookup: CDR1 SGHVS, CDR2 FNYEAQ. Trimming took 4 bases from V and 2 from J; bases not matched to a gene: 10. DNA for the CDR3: TGTGCCAGCAGCTCACTACCCGGGACAGAAAACACCGGGGAGCTGTTTTTT. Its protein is CASSSLPGTENTGELFF.

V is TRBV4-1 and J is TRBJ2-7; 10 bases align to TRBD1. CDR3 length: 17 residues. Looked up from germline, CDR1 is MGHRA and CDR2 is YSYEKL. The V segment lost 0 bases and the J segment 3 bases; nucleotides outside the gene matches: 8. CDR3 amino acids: CASSQDATGTGDYEQYF. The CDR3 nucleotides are TGCGCCAGCAGCCAAGATGCCACCGGGACAGGGGACTACGAGCAGTACTTC.

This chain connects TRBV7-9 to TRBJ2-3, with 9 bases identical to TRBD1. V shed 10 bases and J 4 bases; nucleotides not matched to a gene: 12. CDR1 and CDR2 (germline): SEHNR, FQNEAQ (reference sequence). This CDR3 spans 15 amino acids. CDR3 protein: CATEEGTGSADTQYF. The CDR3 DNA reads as TGTGCCACCGAAGAAGGGACAGGGAGCGCAGATACGCAGTATTTT. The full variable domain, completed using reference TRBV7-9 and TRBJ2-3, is DTGVSQNPRHKITKRGQNVTFRCDPISEHNRLYWYRQTLGQGPEFLTYFQNEAQLEKSRLLSDRFSAERPKGSFSTLEIQRTEQGDSAMYLCATEEGTGSADTQYFGPGTRLTVL.

The CDR3 DNA reads as TGTGCCAGCAGTGGGGACAGCGAAGCTTTCTTT. Encoded protein: CASSGDSEAFF. This rearrangement joins TRBV6-5 to TRBJ1-1; 7 bases align to TRBD1. This CDR3 region has 11 residues. V was pared by 5 bases and J by 8 bases, with 2 bases of the junction left unmatched. Germline CDR1 MNHEY, CDR2 SVGAGI.

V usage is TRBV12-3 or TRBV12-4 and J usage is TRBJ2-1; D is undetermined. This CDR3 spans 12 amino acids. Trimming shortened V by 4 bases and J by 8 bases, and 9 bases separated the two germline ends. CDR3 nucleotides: TGTGCCAGCAGTTCCCCTTCGCATGAGCAGTTCTTC. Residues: CASSSPSHEQFF.

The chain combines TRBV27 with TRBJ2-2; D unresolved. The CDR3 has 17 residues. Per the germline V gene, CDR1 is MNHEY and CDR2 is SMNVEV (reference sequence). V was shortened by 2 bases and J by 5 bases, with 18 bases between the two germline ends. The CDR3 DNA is TGTGCCAGCAGTTTAAGTCTCATGGGTATAGGGACCGGGGAGCTGTTTTTT. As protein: CASSLSLMGIGTGELFF.

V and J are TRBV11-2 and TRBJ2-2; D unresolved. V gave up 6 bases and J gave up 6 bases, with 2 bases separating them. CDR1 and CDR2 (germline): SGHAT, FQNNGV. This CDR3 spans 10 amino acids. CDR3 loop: CASRSGELFF. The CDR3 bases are TGTGCCAGCAGATCCGGGGAGCTGTTTTTT.

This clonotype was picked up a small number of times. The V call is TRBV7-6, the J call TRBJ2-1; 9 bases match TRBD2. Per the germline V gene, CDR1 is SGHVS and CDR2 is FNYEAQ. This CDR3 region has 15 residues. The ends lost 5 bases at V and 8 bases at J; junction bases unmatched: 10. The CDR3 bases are TGTGCCAGCAGCGCTAGCGGGGCGTTAGGCGATGAGCAGTTCTTC. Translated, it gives CASSASGALGDEQFF.

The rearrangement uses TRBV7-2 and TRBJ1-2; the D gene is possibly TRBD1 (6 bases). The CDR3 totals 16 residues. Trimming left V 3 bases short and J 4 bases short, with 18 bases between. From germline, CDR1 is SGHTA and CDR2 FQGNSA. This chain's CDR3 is CASSLALGGRFYGYTF. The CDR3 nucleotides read TGTGCCAGCAGCTTGGCGTTGGGGGGGCGTTTCTATGGCTACACCTTC.

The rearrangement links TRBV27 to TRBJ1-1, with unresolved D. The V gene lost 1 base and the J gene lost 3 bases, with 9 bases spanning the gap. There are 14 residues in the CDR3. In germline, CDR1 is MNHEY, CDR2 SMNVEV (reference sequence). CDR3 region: CASSLFPGDTEAFF. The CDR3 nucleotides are TGTGCCAGCAGTTTATTCCCCGGGGACACTGAAGCTTTCTTT.

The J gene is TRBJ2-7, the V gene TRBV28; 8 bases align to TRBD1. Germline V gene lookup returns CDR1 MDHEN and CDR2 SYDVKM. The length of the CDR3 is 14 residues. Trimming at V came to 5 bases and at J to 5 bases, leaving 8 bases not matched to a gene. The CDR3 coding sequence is TGTGCCAGCAGTCCGTGGACAGGGAGCAACGAGCAGTACTTC. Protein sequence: CASSPWTGSNEQYF. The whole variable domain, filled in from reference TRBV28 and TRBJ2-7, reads DVKVTQSSRYLVKRTGEKVFLECVQDMDHENMFWYRQDPGLGLRLIYFSYDVKMKEKGDIPEGYSVSREKKERFSLILESASTNQTSMYLCASSPWTGSNEQYFGPGTRLTVT.

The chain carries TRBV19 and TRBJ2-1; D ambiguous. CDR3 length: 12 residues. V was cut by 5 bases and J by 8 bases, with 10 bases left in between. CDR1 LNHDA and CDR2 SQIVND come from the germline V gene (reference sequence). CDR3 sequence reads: CASSPGFDEQFF. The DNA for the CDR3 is TGTGCCAGTAGTCCCGGCTTCGATGAGCAGTTCTTC.

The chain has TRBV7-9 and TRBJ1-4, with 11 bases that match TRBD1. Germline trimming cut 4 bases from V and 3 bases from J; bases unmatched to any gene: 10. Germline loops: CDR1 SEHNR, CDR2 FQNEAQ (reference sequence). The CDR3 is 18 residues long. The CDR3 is CASSSRTGGAPANEKLFF. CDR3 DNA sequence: TGTGCCAGCAGCTCCCGGACAGGGGGCGCCCCGGCTAATGAAAAACTGTTTTTT.

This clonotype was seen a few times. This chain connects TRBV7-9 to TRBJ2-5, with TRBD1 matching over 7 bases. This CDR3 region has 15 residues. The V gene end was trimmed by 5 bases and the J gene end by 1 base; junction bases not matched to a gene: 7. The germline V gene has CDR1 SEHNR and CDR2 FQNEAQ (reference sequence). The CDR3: CASSPTRQGQETQYF. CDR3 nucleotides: TGTGCCAGCAGCCCCACCCGACAGGGCCAAGAGACCCAGTACTTC.

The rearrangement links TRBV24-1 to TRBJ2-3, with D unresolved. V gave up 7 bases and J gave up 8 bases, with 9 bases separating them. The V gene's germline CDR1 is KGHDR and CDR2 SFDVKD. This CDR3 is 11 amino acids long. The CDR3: CATRQHGTQYF. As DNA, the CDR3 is TGTGCCACCAGACAGCATGGTACGCAGTATTTT.

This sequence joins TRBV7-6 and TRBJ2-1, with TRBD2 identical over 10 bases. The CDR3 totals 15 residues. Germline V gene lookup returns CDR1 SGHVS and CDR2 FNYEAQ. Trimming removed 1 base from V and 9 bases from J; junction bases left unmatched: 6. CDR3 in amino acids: CASSLVPSGGGEQFF. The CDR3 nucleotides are TGTGCCAGCAGCTTAGTACCTAGCGGGGGAGGTGAGCAGTTCTTC.

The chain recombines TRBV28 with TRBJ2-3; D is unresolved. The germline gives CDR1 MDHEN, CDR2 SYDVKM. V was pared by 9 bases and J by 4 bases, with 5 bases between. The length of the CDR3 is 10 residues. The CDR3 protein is CASGPDTQYF. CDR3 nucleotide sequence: TGTGCCAGTGGGCCAGATACGCAGTATTTT.

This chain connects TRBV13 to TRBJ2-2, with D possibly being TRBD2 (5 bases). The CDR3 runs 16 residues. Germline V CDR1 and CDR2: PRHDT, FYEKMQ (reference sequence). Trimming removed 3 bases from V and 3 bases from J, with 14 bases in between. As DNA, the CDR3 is TGTGCCAGCAGCTTGAGGCTAGCCCCTCACACCGGGGAGCTGTTTTTT. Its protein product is CASSLRLAPHTGELFF.

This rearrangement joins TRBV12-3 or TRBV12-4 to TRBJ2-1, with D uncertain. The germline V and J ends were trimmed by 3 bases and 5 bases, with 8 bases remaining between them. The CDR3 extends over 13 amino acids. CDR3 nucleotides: TGTGCCAGCAGTTTTGGTTCCGACAATGAGCAGTTCTTC. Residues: CASSFGSDNEQFF.

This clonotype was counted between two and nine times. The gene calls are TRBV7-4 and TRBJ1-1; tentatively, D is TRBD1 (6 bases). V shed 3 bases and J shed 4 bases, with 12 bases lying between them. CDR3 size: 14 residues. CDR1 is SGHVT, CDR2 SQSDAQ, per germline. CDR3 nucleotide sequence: TGTGCCAGCAGCTTCGGGGGGCCAGGCACTGAAGCTTTCTTT. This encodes CASSFGGPGTEAFF.